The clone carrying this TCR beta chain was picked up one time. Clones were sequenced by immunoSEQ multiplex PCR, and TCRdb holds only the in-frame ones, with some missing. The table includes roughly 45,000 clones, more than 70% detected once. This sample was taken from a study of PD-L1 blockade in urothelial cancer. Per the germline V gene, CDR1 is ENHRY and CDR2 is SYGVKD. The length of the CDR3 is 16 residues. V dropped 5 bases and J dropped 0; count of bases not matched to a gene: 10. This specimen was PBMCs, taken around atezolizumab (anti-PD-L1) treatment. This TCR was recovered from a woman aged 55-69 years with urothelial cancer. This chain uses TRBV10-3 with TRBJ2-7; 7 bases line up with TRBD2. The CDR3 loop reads CAISTLGLADSYEQYF. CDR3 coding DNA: TGTGCCATCAGTACCCTCGGCCTAGCGGACTCCTACGAGCAGTACTTC.